These 18 T cell receptor beta chains were sequenced from one sample in a study of immune heterogeneity within non-small cell lung tumors (dated by TCRdb to about 2018). For the TCR template, genomic DNA was extracted from bulk tumor tissue, and roughly 600 ng of gDNA was amplified for each sample. During surgery, multiple biopsies were taken from each primary tumor and placed as far apart as possible within the tumor mass. Patients in the study cohort, which was described as untreated, were newly diagnosed NSCLC cases going through curative surgery. Instrument on record: HiSeq X Ten. A multiplex PCR system amplified the TCR beta CDR3 region, with a first 10-cycle round using 32 V-gene forward and 13 J-gene reverse primers. Clones were called with MiXCR by TCRdb after fastp trimmed the public reads at Q25, and only in-frame beta chains were retained. A single entry per CDR3 protein holds the most common genes and DNA from its merged rows. The sample yields 20,000 to 25,000 distinct CDR3 sequences; 25% to 35% were counted once. The ten largest clones add up to about 3.8% of the sample.

Sequenced input: lung tumor tissue. Receptor source: a man aged 35 to 55 with non-small cell lung cancer.

With regard to this clonotype: This clone may be a read error of a much larger clone one base away. Since the CDR3 does not end with the conserved phenylalanine or tryptophan, this likely comes from a read error. The chain carries TRBV6-9 and TRBJ1-5; 8 bases map to TRBD1. From germline, CDR1 is MNHGY and CDR2 SVAAGI. CDR3 size: 14 residues. J gave up 7 bases and V 6 bases, and 8 bases lay outside the gene matches. The chain's CDR3 is CASRYGGTGQPQHS. CDR3 nucleotides: TGTGCCAGCAGATACGGAGGGACAGGCCAGCCCCAGCATTCT.

The table lists this clonotype with many counts. The chain combines TRBV5-1 with TRBJ1-6, with no clear D. CDR3 length: 13 amino acids. The V end lost 6 bases, the J end lost 6 bases, and 10 bases lay between the germline ends. Germline CDR1 is SGHRS and CDR2 is YFSETQ. The CDR3 protein is CASMQDLNSPLHF. The CDR3 nucleotides are TGCGCCAGCATGCAGGACCTTAATTCACCCCTCCACTTT.

On this clonotype: Its ends do not fully match the called genes, so a read error is possible. The genes are TRBV6-1 and TRBJ1-5; 7 bases align to TRBD1. Looked up from germline, CDR1 is MNHNS and CDR2 is SASEGT. The CDR3 length is 19 residues. The CDR3 region has the DNA TGTGCCAGCGCCGACGTGTTAGGGACAGAGATTTATAGCAATCAGCACCAGCATTTT. It encodes CASADVLGTEIYSNQHQHF.

In this sample, this clonotype turned up many times. The rearrangement links TRBV18 to TRBJ1-4; 9 nucleotides line up with TRBD1. This CDR3 has 14 residues. Germline CDR1 is KGHSH and CDR2 is LQKENI. With V trimmed by 5 bases and J by 8 bases, 6 bases remained unmatched. CDR3 coding DNA: TGTGCCAGCTCAAGGACAGGGGCGGAAGAAAAACTGTTTTTT. As protein: CASSRTGAEEKLFF.

This clonotype turned up a few times. The chain is built from TRBV9 and TRBJ1-1, with 7 bases aligning to TRBD1. The junction had 9 bases not matched to a gene; V was cut back by 4 bases and J by 6 bases. Germline V gives CDR1 SGDLS, CDR2 YYNGEE. The CDR3 extends over 14 amino acids. CDR3 amino acids: CASSTRGAGAEAFF. The CDR3 DNA is TGTGCCAGCAGCACCAGGGGGGCGGGCGCTGAAGCTTTCTTT.

This clonotype came up many times. This sequence joins TRBV19 and TRBJ2-1; either TRBD1 or TRBD2 may fit D (5 bases each). Germline V CDR1 and CDR2: LNHDA, SQIVND (reference sequence). The V end was cut by 5 bases, the J end by 12 bases, with 17 bases between. This CDR3 is built from 13 residues. CDR3 loop: CASSLGLLAGQFF. The DNA for the CDR3 is TGTGCCAGTAGTCTGGGGCTCCTAGCAGGGCAGTTCTTC. The whole variable domain, filled in from reference TRBV19 and TRBJ2-1, reads DGGITQSPKYLFRKEGQNVTLSCEQNLNHDAMYWYRQDPGQGLRLIYYSQIVNDFQKGDIAEGYSVSREKKESFPLTVTSAQKNPTAFYLCASSLGLLAGQFFGPGTRLTVL.

This clonotype was counted only a few times. The chain links TRBV4-1 to TRBJ2-2, with D possibly TRBD2 on 6 matching bases. Germline values: CDR1 MGHRA, CDR2 YSYEKL. The CDR3 spans 17 residues. Trimming pared 1 base from V and 7 bases from J, leaving 19 bases between. The CDR3 nucleotides read TGCGCCAGCAGCCAAGCCCCAAGACTAGGAGTCGGCGGGGAGCTGTTTTTT. It encodes CASSQAPRLGVGGELFF.

Note on this clonotype: A much more abundant neighbour one base away suggests this may be a read error. The V and J genes are TRBV6-4 and TRBJ2-3; 7 bases line up with TRBD2. Germline CDR1 MRHNA, CDR2 SNTAGT. V trimming: 2 bases; J trimming: 1 base; junction bases outside the gene matches: 6. CDR3 length: 16 amino acids. CDR3: CASSDTGGSGTDTQYF. CDR3 nucleotides: TGTGCCAGCAGTGACACGGGGGGAAGTGGCACAGATACGCAGTATTTT.

This clonotype is deemed medium-sized. The chain uses TRBV6-1 and TRBJ1-1; D call uncertain. The CDR3 spans 11 residues. From germline, CDR1 is MNHNS and CDR2 SASEGT. V was trimmed by 8 bases and J by 1 base, leaving 5 bases between them. In nucleotides, the CDR3 is TGTGCCAGCCACAGGAACACTGAAGCTTTCTTT. Protein product: CASHRNTEAFF.

The sample holds a few counts of this clonotype. The chain couples TRBV5-1 to TRBJ2-7, with D hard to call. V dropped 0 bases and J dropped 6 bases, with 13 bases sitting between them. Germline V gene lookup returns CDR1 SGHRS and CDR2 YFSETQ. The CDR3 loop spans 14 amino acids. CDR3 sequence reads: CASSLGDGVGEQYF. CDR3 coding DNA: TGCGCCAGCAGCTTGGGCGACGGTGTTGGCGAGCAGTACTTC.

To note about this clonotype: A much bigger clone sits one base away, suggesting this may be a read error. The chain joins TRBV6-2 or TRBV6-3 to TRBJ2-1; TRBD2 aligns across 9 bases. The CDR3 has 15 amino acids. Germline lookup yields CDR1 MNHEY and CDR2 SVGEGT. CDR3 in DNA: TGTGCCAGCAGTTACTTACTAGCGGGCTACAATCAGCAGTTCTTC. It specifies CASSYLLAGYNQQFF.

This clonotype was counted ten times or more. This chain links TRBV3-1 with TRBJ2-7; tentative D call: TRBD1 (7 bases). Trimming left V 4 bases short and J 2 bases short, with 18 bases between. The CDR3 runs 16 residues. Germline-derived CDR1 and CDR2 are LGHDT and YNNKEL (reference sequence). CDR3 amino acids: CASSRGGDSYTYEQYF. The CDR3 bases are TGTGCCAGCAGCCGAGGAGGGGACAGCTATACCTACGAGCAGTACTTC.

Many counts were recorded for this clonotype. The chain employs TRBV6-1 and TRBJ1-6; 8 bases map to TRBD1. There are 16 residues in the CDR3. J lost 9 bases, V lost 7 bases, and 14 bases had no gene match. Germline V lookup: CDR1 MNHNS, CDR2 SASEGT. The CDR3 DNA sequence: TGTGCCAGCACCCTGGGACAGGCGGGGTCGGGTTCACCCCTCCACTTT. This encodes CASTLGQAGSGSPLHF.

This clonotype has a handful of counts. The rearrangement uses TRBV6-2 or TRBV6-3 and TRBJ2-2, with TRBD2 as a possible D gene (7 bases). CDR3 length: 16 residues. V was shortened by 0 bases and J by 5 bases, with 13 bases between the two germline ends. Germline V gene lookup returns CDR1 MNHEY and CDR2 SVGEGT. The CDR3 region is CASSYSPRGGTGELFF. In DNA form, the CDR3 reads TGTGCCAGCAGTTACTCCCCCAGGGGAGGGACCGGGGAGCTGTTTTTT.

The rearrangement uses TRBV12-3 or TRBV12-4 and TRBJ2-3, with a tentative D call TRBD1 (5 bases). V lost 6 bases and J 4 bases, leaving 17 bases between the germline ends. The CDR3 is made up of 15 amino acids. The CDR3: CASSPKAWGADTQYF. The CDR3 DNA follows: TGTGCCAGCAGCCCGAAGGCGTGGGGCGCAGATACGCAGTATTTT.

This chain joins TRBV11-2 and TRBJ2-1; either TRBD1 or TRBD2 may fit D (5 bases each). The CDR3 consists of 16 residues. Germline CDR1 SGHAT, CDR2 FQNNGV. V shed 1 base and J shed 7 bases, with 17 bases lying between them. The CDR3 loop is CASSLGGGRNKNEQFF. The CDR3 region has the DNA TGTGCCAGCAGCTTAGGTGGGGGAAGGAACAAGAATGAGCAGTTCTTC.

The CDR3 nucleotides are TGCGCCAGATCCAACGGGGGAGAGCAGTACTTC. Its translation: CARSNGGEQYF. V is TRBV5-1 and J is TRBJ2-7; a weak D match, TRBD2 (6 bases). The CDR3 extends over 11 amino acids. With 8 bases removed from V and 7 bases from J, the gap between germline ends came to 13 bases. Looked up from germline, CDR1 is SGHRS and CDR2 is YFSETQ.

The CDR3 is CSARDITREPNEQFF. The CDR3 DNA reads as TGCAGTGCTAGAGATATCACGCGGGAGCCCAATGAGCAGTTCTTC. This chain connects TRBV20-1 to TRBJ2-1, with 7 nucleotides matching TRBD2. The CDR3 extends over 15 amino acids. J gave up 6 bases and V 0 bases, and 8 bases lay outside the gene matches. The V gene's germline CDR1 is DFQATT and CDR2 SNEGSKA (reference sequence).